The 18 T cell receptor beta chains below all came from one sample that was sequenced in a study of OX40 agonist ivuxolimab in advanced cancers. Using immunoSEQ multiplex PCR, the repertoire was profiled, and TCRdb retains in-frame clones only, with some absent. The sample yields approximately 66,000 clones, around 91% seen once. The material was CD4+ or CD8+ T cells sorted from blood, obtained in a trial of the OX40 agonist ivuxolimab. Receptor source: an adult with an advanced solid tumor such as melanoma, head and neck, liver or kidney cancer.

The chain joins TRBV13 to TRBJ1-2; D uncertain. With 3 bases removed from V and 0 bases from J, the gap between germline ends came to 23 bases. The CDR3 has 19 residues. Per the germline V gene, CDR1 is PRHDT and CDR2 is FYEKMQ (reference sequence). CDR3 bases: TGTGCCAGCAGCTTCGGCTGGTTGGCTACACAGACAACTAACTATGGCTACACCTTC. Its protein is CASSFGWLATQTTNYGYTF.

The chain has TRBV9 and TRBJ1-6; TRBD1 aligns across 8 bases. Germline V gene sequence: CDR1 SGDLS, CDR2 YYNGEE. V gave up 6 bases and J gave up 8 bases; unmatched junction bases: 7. This CDR3 comprises 14 residues. DNA for the CDR3: TGTGCCAGCAATCTAGGACAGGGTGATTCACCCCTCCACTTT. It yields the protein CASNLGQGDSPLHF.

The J gene is TRBJ1-2, the V gene TRBV7-9; 10 nucleotides agree with TRBD1. The V segment lost 6 bases and the J segment 1 base; nucleotides outside the gene matches: 8. This CDR3 has 16 amino acids. Germline V CDR1 and CDR2: SEHNR, FQNEAQ (reference sequence). This CDR3 reads CASRFGTGAFNYGYTF. Here the CDR3 DNA reads TGTGCCAGCAGGTTCGGGACAGGGGCGTTTAACTATGGCTACACCTTC.

The rearrangement joins TRBV18 to TRBJ1-4; the D gene is possibly TRBD1 (5 bases). Trimming removed 5 bases at V and 3 bases at J, with 13 bases between. Germline CDR1 and CDR2: KGHSH and LQKENI. This CDR3 is built from 15 residues. The DNA of the CDR3 is TGTGCCAGCTCAAGCGACAGTGGACCTAATGAAAAACTGTTTTTT. Translation gives CASSSDSGPNEKLFF.

The chain is built from TRBV4-1 and TRBJ2-7, with D possibly being TRBD1 (6 bases). The CDR3 runs 17 residues. CDR1 and CDR2 from the germline V gene are MGHRA and YSYEKL. The V gene lost 2 bases and the J gene lost 5 bases, with 22 bases spanning the gap. The CDR3 protein is CASSQPTRTAKIHEQYF. The CDR3 DNA reads as TGCGCCAGCAGCCAACCAACTCGGACAGCTAAGATCCACGAGCAGTACTTC.

The count of this clone is one. V is TRBV2 and J is TRBJ2-7; no clear D. This CDR3 has 14 residues. Germline V gene data show CDR1 as SNHLY and CDR2 as FYNNEI. V gave up 1 base and J gave up 2 bases, with 9 bases separating them. The CDR3 spells CASSEGVRTYEQYF. CDR3 nucleotide sequence: TGTGCCAGCAGTGAAGGTGTCAGAACCTACGAGCAGTACTTC. Looking up the rest from reference TRBV2 and TRBJ2-7 gives the full variable domain: EPEVTQTPSHQVTQMGQEVILRCVPISNHLYFYWYRQILGQKVEFLVSFYNNEISEKSEIFDDQFSVERPDGSNFTLKIRSTKLEDSAMYFCASSEGVRTYEQYFGPGTRLTVT.

V is TRBV11-3 and J is TRBJ2-2; 12 bases agree with TRBD2. J lost 6 bases, V lost 6 bases, and 5 bases had no gene match. This CDR3 has 15 amino acids. Germline CDR1 reads SGHNT; CDR2 reads YENEEA. The CDR3 nucleotides are TGTGCCAGCAGATTATCTAGCGGGAGGGCCGGGGAGCTGTTTTTT. It encodes CASRLSSGRAGELFF.

The chain combines TRBV6-5 with TRBJ1-5; D ambiguous. Germline V gene sequence: CDR1 MNHEY, CDR2 SVGAGI. The CDR3 runs 13 residues. Trimming took off 4 bases at V and 2 bases at J, with 6 bases between the two ends. The DNA of the CDR3 is TGTGCCAGCAGTTGGAGCGGCAATCAGCCCCAGCATTTT. This translates into CASSWSGNQPQHF.

This clone was seen a handful of times. V usage is TRBV5-6 and J usage is TRBJ1-6; D gene ambiguous. Between the trimmed V and J ends, which lost 4 bases and 9 bases, there was a span of 11 bases. The CDR3 is made up of 13 amino acids. Germline V gene lookup returns CDR1 SGHDT and CDR2 YYEEEE. Here the CDR3 reads CASSPGPVSPLHF. The CDR3 DNA is TGTGCCAGCAGCCCGGGTCCGGTTTCACCCCTCCACTTT.

The V and J genes are TRBV4-3 and TRBJ2-7; 7 positions agree with TRBD2. Trimming removed 4 bases from V and 7 bases from J; junction bases left unmatched: 7. This CDR3 region has 13 residues. The germline CDR1 and CDR2 sequences are LGHNA and YSLEER. DNA of the CDR3: TGCGCCAGCAGCCCTCGACTAGCAGAAGAGCAGTACTTC. This encodes CASSPRLAEEQYF.

The chain employs TRBV9 and TRBJ2-5; maybe TRBD1 (6 bases). Trimming stripped 0 bases from V and 4 bases from J, with 13 bases between. Germline V gene lookup returns CDR1 SGDLS and CDR2 YYNGEE. The CDR3 runs to 15 residues. The CDR3 sequence: CASSVDATGGETQYF. DNA of the CDR3: TGTGCCAGCAGCGTAGACGCGACAGGAGGAGAGACCCAGTACTTC.

The CDR3 bases are TGTGCCAGCAGCTTCCCCAGGGGGAGTGGGGCAGATACGCAGTATTTT. This encodes CASSFPRGSGADTQYF. The V call is TRBV7-9, the J call TRBJ2-3; 7 nucleotides align to TRBD1. CDR1 is SEHNR, CDR2 FQNEAQ, per germline (reference sequence). Losses at the gene ends were 3 bases for V and 4 bases for J; bases not matched to a gene: 10. This CDR3 has 16 residues. Full variable domain (outside the CDR3, taken from reference TRBV7-9 and TRBJ2-3): DTGVSQNPRHKITKRGQNVTFRCDPISEHNRLYWYRQTLGQGPEFLTYFQNEAQLEKSRLLSDRFSAERPKGSFSTLEIQRTEQGDSAMYLCASSFPRGSGADTQYFGPGTRLTVL.

The chain uses TRBV5-1 and TRBJ2-1, with a possible D match to TRBD2 (5 bases). The CDR3 runs to 14 residues. Germline CDR1 and CDR2: SGHRS and YFSETQ. The V end lost 0 bases, the J end lost 3 bases, and 7 bases lay between the germline ends. This CDR3 reads CASSLELVYNEQFF. For the CDR3, the DNA is TGCGCCAGCAGCTTGGAACTAGTCTACAATGAGCAGTTCTTC.

This clone was picked up one time. The chain recombines TRBV19 with TRBJ2-7; TRBD2 matches 7 bases. J gave up 2 bases and V 5 bases, and 9 bases lay outside the gene matches. The CDR3 spans 15 residues. Germline loops: CDR1 LNHDA, CDR2 SQIVND (reference sequence). The CDR3 is CASSLRGTPAYEQYF. Written as DNA, the CDR3 is TGTGCCAGTAGTCTGCGGGGGACCCCCGCCTACGAGCAGTACTTC.

The gene calls are TRBV5-1 and TRBJ1-2; 7 bases agree with TRBD1. This CDR3 has 18 residues. Germline lookup yields CDR1 SGHRS and CDR2 YFSETQ. V shed 3 bases, J shed 4 bases, and the junction held 18 bases outside the gene matches. In nucleotides, the CDR3 is TGCGCCAGCAGCTCTAATGAGATTCGGGACAGCATTTTCTATGGCTACACCTTC. It encodes CASSSNEIRDSIFYGYTF. Drawing the rest from reference TRBV5-1 and TRBJ1-2, the complete variable domain is KAGVTQTPRYLIKTRGQQVTLSCSPISGHRSVSWYQQTPGQGLQFLFEYFSETQRNKGNFPGRFSGRQFSNSRSEMNVSTLELGDSALYLCASSSNEIRDSIFYGYTFGSGTRLTVV.

This sequence joins TRBV27 and TRBJ2-7; D is unresolved. The CDR3 is 14 residues long. CDR1 is MNHEY, CDR2 SMNVEV, per germline (reference sequence). The ends were cut back, 8 bases at V and 1 base at J, with 15 bases in the middle. CDR3 in amino acids: CASSLSRRSYEQYF. The DNA for the CDR3 is TGTGCCAGCTCCCTGAGCCGTCGATCCTACGAGCAGTACTTC.

The CDR3 nucleotides read TGCAGCACAACTCTACAGGGGGCAGTCTCCTACGAGCAGTACTTC. The encoded protein is CSTTLQGAVSYEQYF. The chain couples TRBV29-1 to TRBJ2-7; TRBD1 matches 9 bases. The CDR3 totals 15 residues. Germline values: CDR1 SQVTM, CDR2 ANQGSEA. V gave up 8 bases and J gave up 0 bases; unmatched junction bases: 11.

The J gene is TRBJ2-7, the V gene TRBV7-9, with D maybe TRBD2 (5 bases). The CDR3 totals 14 residues. CDR1 is SEHNR, CDR2 FQNEAQ, per germline (reference sequence). Trimming removed 5 bases at V and 2 bases at J, with 13 bases between. The CDR3 region has the DNA TGTGCCAGCAGCCCCGGACTGTTTCCCTACGAGCAGTACTTC. Protein product: CASSPGLFPYEQYF.